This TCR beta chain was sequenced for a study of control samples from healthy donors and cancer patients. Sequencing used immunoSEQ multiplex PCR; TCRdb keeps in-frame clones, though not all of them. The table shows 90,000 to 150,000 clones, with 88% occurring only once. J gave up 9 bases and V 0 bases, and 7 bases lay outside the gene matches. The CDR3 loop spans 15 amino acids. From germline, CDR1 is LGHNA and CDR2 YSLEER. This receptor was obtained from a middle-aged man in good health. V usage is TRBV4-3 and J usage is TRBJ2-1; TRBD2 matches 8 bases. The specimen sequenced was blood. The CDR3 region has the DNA TGCGCCAGCAGCCAAGATCCGGGGGGGCGAGCTGAGCAGTTCTTC. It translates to CASSQDPGGRAEQFF.